This T cell receptor (beta chain) came from a study of shared clonotypes between healthy human individuals. Across the study: A couple of women and a few men aged 18 to 49 served as donors.

As defined, naive CD8 cells were CD45RO-negative and positively selected for CCR7, with terminally differentiated effector memory CD45RA+ cells excluded. This clone was seen once. Original methodology: Without quality scores, immunoSEQ junctional reads could not be filtered like full-length reads. Libraries were prepared by immunoSEQ multiplex PCR; TCRdb keeps only in-frame clonotypes and omits some of them. V, J and clone size derive from that table, while D and trimming were established from the DNA sequence. The sample records about 820,000 clones, over 90% being singletons. The CDR3 has 17 amino acids. Trimming pared 1 base from V and 4 bases from J, leaving 19 bases between. Per germline, CDR1 SGHAT and CDR2 FQNNGV.

This clonotype originated in a man younger than 40 in good health. The chain has TRBV11-2 and TRBJ1-1; tentatively, D is TRBD1 (5 bases). Sequencing was carried out using naive CD8+ T cells sorted from blood. CDR3 coding DNA: TGTGCCAGCAGCTTAGGGTTTTATTGGGAGCAGGGCACTGAAGCTTTCTTT. It is translated as CASSLGFYWEQGTEAFF.